This T cell receptor beta chain was identified in a study of technical replicates of blood from several donors (dated by TCRdb to 2016 to 2017). As to this clone: Its antigen target is currently unknown. No much larger clone is present one base from it, and per-base qualities are unavailable.

The germline V gene provides CDR1 MRHNA and CDR2 SNTAGT. V drops 4 bases and J drops 9 bases, leaving 13 bases in between. There are 13 amino acids in the CDR3, from cysteine to phenylalanine inclusive. Only the CDR3 DNA stays, 39 bases, in frame from base 1. The library relied on the immunoSEQ multiplex PCR assay. Sourced from immuneACCESS, this table was stored by TCRdb with only in-frame sequences that have V and J called. A share of the clones is absent; for the studies checked, an unresolved V gene accounts for under half, and the remainder has no known explanation. This sample holds tens of thousands of clones; about 97% were observed only once. The ten largest account for 0.25% to 0.3% of the sample.

In this chain, TRBV6-4 is recombined with TRBJ1-5; no D gene can be assigned with confidence. Sequencing was performed on T cells isolated from PBMCs. The sequence derives from a human donor in good health. The CDR3: CASSATAAGPQHF. The bases read TGTGCCAGCAGTGCTACAGCCGCCGGGCCCCAGCATTTT.